These 6 T cell receptor beta chains were all obtained from the same sample, sequenced in a study of T cells in Graves' hyperthyroidism and ophthalmopathy. TCR beta CDR3 regions were amplified from RNA transcripts. The TCR CDR3 was amplified in a first-round RT-PCR using the HTBI primer set. Each CDR3 protein gets one entry after TCRdb re-called the multiplex PCR reads with MiXCR. The sample contains about 380,000 distinct CDR3 sequences, about 18% of which appear only once. Input material: blood. The receptors shown here come from a man aged 18-30 years with Graves' ophthalmopathy.

This clonotype was counted ten times or more. The V and J genes are TRBV27 and TRBJ1-2; tentatively, D is TRBD1 (6 bases). CDR3 size: 15 residues. With 4 bases removed from V and 6 bases from J, the gap between germline ends came to 18 bases. Germline CDR1 and CDR2: MNHEY and SMNVEV (reference sequence). The CDR3 DNA sequence: TGTGCCAGCAGTTCACCGATTACAGGGACGAATGGCTACACCTTC. Residues: CASSSPITGTNGYTF.

This clonotype showed up just a few times. V and J are TRBV5-1 and TRBJ2-2; tentative D call: TRBD1 (6 bases). This CDR3 contains 15 residues. Germline CDR1 SGHRS, CDR2 YFSETQ. V was pared by 4 bases and J by 1 base, with 11 bases between. CDR3 nucleotide sequence: TGCGCCAGCAGCCCCGGGACACAGAACACCGGGGAGCTGTTTTTT. This encodes CASSPGTQNTGELFF.

The V and J genes are TRBV9 and TRBJ2-2, with D perhaps matching TRBD1 or TRBD2 (6 bases each). The V end was cut by 0 bases, the J end by 6 bases, with 21 bases between. Germline assignment: CDR1 SGDLS and CDR2 YYNGEE. The length of the CDR3 is 18 residues. The DNA of the CDR3 is TGTGCCAGCAGCGTAGAGTCTATTCGGGGGCGCATTGCCGGGGAGCTGTTTTTT. It yields the protein CASSVESIRGRIAGELFF.

This sequence joins TRBV4-2 and TRBJ2-3; maybe TRBD2 (5 bases). CDR3 length: 15 amino acids. Germline CDR1 and CDR2: LGHNA and YNFKEQ. V was trimmed by 0 bases and J by 0 bases, leaving 7 bases between them. The CDR3 loop is CASSQDWTSTDTQYF. The CDR3, as DNA: TGTGCCAGCAGCCAAGATTGGACTAGCACAGATACGCAGTATTTT.

This clonotype was detected ten times or more. The rearrangement joins TRBV5-1 to TRBJ2-1, with D possibly being TRBD2 (5 bases). The CDR3 loop spans 16 amino acids. Looked up from germline, CDR1 is SGHRS and CDR2 is YFSETQ. Trimming shortened V by 2 bases and J by 9 bases, and 21 bases separated the two germline ends. CDR3 DNA sequence: TGCGCCAGCAGCTTCTCCTACAACGGGGTTACATCTGAGCAGTTCTTC. Translated, it gives CASSFSYNGVTSEQFF.

The chain uses TRBV6-1 and TRBJ2-4; D unclear. V was pared by 1 base and J by 0 bases, with 4 bases between. Germline V gene data show CDR1 as MNHNS and CDR2 as SASEGT. This CDR3 contains 14 residues. The chain's CDR3 is CASSEGVAKNIQYF. The CDR3 bases are TGTGCCAGCAGTGAAGGGGTAGCCAAAAACATTCAGTACTTC.